Following are 18 T cell receptor beta chains from one sample sequenced in a study of breast tumors, draining lymph nodes, adjacent tissues. Axillary draining lymph nodes of breast cancer patients supplied the node samples. A single record per CDR3 protein comes from TCRdb applying MiXCR to the multiplex PCR reads. The sample consists of some 250,000 distinct CDR3 sequences, 34% of them appearing once. What was sequenced was axillary lymph node tissue. The source of these receptors is a female donor with breast cancer. Some clones in this sample may be carry-over from other donors' samples.

Regarding this clonotype: Given the absence of the conserved phenylalanine or tryptophan at the CDR3 end, a read error is likely. It is unclear where the CDR3 begins or ends on the DNA, so no DNA is shown, and the CDR3 is as TCRdb lists it. This CDR3 reads CASRPGTGGTMATQS. The chain links TRBV2 to TRBJ1-2; the table gives TRBD1 as D, unverified against the DNA. The CDR3 length is 15 residues, termini included. CDR1 and CDR2 from the germline V gene are SNHLY and FYNNEI.

This clonotype has a count of ten or more. This rearrangement joins TRBV9 to TRBJ1-2; D is unclear. The V gene lost 4 bases and the J gene lost 1 base, with 17 bases spanning the gap. The germline gives CDR1 SGDLS, CDR2 YYNGEE. This CDR3 contains 16 residues. CDR3 residues: CASSPATDGFNYGYTF. CDR3 DNA sequence: TGTGCCAGCAGCCCCGCCACGGACGGATTTAACTATGGCTACACCTTC.

A few counts support this clonotype. The chain combines TRBV6-2 or TRBV6-3 with TRBJ1-5, with a tentative D call TRBD1 (6 bases). V lost 4 bases and J lost 4, with 14 bases in between. The CDR3 extends over 15 amino acids. CDR1 MNHEY and CDR2 SVGEGT come from the germline V gene. The chain's CDR3 is CASSFLTGTNQPQHF. CDR3 in DNA: TGTGCCAGCAGTTTTCTAACCGGGACAAATCAGCCCCAGCATTTT.

The CDR3 sequence: CASSLGGQSSYNEQFF. CDR3 coding DNA: TGTGCCAGCAGTTTGGGGGGGCAGAGCTCCTACAATGAGCAGTTCTTC. The J gene is TRBJ2-1, the V gene TRBV12-3 or TRBV12-4; D is perhaps TRBD2 (7 bases). This CDR3 comprises 16 residues. Deletions cut 3 bases from V and 0 bases from J, with 12 bases between.

The chain couples TRBV10-3 to TRBJ2-3, with 11 bases lining up with TRBD2. Germline V CDR1 and CDR2: ENHRY, SYGVKD. Germline trimming cut 4 bases from V and 5 bases from J; bases unmatched to any gene: 5. This CDR3 spans 15 amino acids. In nucleotides, the CDR3 is TGTGCCATCAGTGTAGCGGGAGGGGTGAAAGATACGCAGTATTTT. Residues: CAISVAGGVKDTQYF.

This clonotype was picked up a small number of times. This chain joins TRBV28 and TRBJ2-7; 7 positions match TRBD1. Germline CDR1 MDHEN, CDR2 SYDVKM. J lost 7 bases, V lost 6 bases, and 12 bases had no gene match. CDR3 length equals 14 residues. CDR3 amino acids: CASRAGQVIGEQYF. The CDR3 coding sequence is TGTGCCAGCAGGGCCGGACAGGTAATCGGGGAGCAGTACTTC.

The table lists this clonotype with a few counts. V is TRBV7-2 and J is TRBJ1-2; D is possibly TRBD1 (6 bases). V was trimmed by 1 base and J by 12 bases, leaving 15 bases between them. The CDR3 spans 13 residues. The germline V gene has CDR1 SGHTA and CDR2 FQGNSA. CDR3 DNA sequence: TGTGCCAGCAGCTTAGAGGGCAGGGGTGTGCACACCTTC. It encodes CASSLEGRGVHTF.

This clonotype has more than one count but fewer than ten. The chain carries TRBV3-1 and TRBJ2-7, with a weak D call TRBD2 (6 bases). The germline V gene has CDR1 LGHDT and CDR2 YNNKEL (reference sequence). Deletions cut 11 bases from V and 3 bases from J, with 14 bases between. The CDR3 is 12 amino acids. CDR3 DNA sequence: TGTGCCTCAGGAGGGACCTTCTACGAGCAGTACTTC. Its protein product is CASGGTFYEQYF.

This clonotype has at least ten counts. The gene calls are TRBV15 and TRBJ2-7; 10 bases fit TRBD1. The ends lost 1 base at V and 1 base at J; junction bases unmatched: 4. The CDR3 totals 16 residues. CDR1 and CDR2 from the germline V gene are LNHNV and YYDKDF (reference sequence). The CDR3: CATSRAGDRGSYEQYF. CDR3 DNA: TGTGCCACCAGCAGAGCGGGGGACAGGGGTTCCTACGAGCAGTACTTC. Full variable domain (outside the CDR3, taken from reference TRBV15 and TRBJ2-7): DAMVIQNPRYQVTQFGKPVTLSCSQTLNHNVMYWYQQKSSQAPKLLFHYYDKDFNNEADTPDNFQSRRPNTSFCFLDIRSPGLGDTAMYLCATSRAGDRGSYEQYFGPGTRLTVT.

This clonotype has ten or more counts. This sequence joins TRBV11-3 and TRBJ2-7; 7 bases fit TRBD1. The germline gives CDR1 SGHNT, CDR2 YENEEA. This CDR3 has 15 residues. After removal of 0 bases from V and 0 bases from J, the junction contained 2 bases not matched to a gene. In DNA, the CDR3 is TGTGCCAGCAGCTTAGAGGACAGGCCCTCCTACGAGCAGTACTTC. Its translation is CASSLEDRPSYEQYF.

This clonotype was recorded many times. V gene TRBV2 combines with J gene TRBJ2-6; 7 bases agree with TRBD1. CDR3 length equals 16 residues. V lost 6 bases to trimming and J lost 0 bases; unmatched junction nucleotides: 5. The germline V gene encodes CDR1 SNHLY and CDR2 FYNNEI. The CDR3 reads CASRQGSFSGANVLTF. CDR3 sequence (DNA): TGTGCCAGCAGACAGGGGTCTTTCTCTGGGGCCAACGTCCTGACTTTC.

This clonotype showed up just a few times. At one end the junction does not follow the germline gene, possibly because of a read error. This sequence joins TRBV7-8 and TRBJ1-2; D is perhaps TRBD1 (6 bases). From germline, CDR1 is SGHVS and CDR2 FQNEAQ. The length of the CDR3 is 15 residues. Written as DNA, the CDR3 is TGTGCCAGCAGCTTAGCCCAGGACAGACACAATGGCTACCCCTTC. It specifies CASSLAQDRHNGYPF.

As for this clonotype: The junction and the germline gene differ at one end; a read error may be behind it. This chain connects TRBV11-2 to TRBJ2-7, with D perhaps being TRBD1 or TRBD2 (5 bases each). The CDR3 is 14 amino acids. The germline gives CDR1 SGHAT, CDR2 FQNNGV. CDR3 sequence reads: CASSFGASSCEQYF. The CDR3 nucleotides read TGTGCCAGCAGCTTCGGGGCTAGCTCCTGCGAGCAGTACTTC.

This clonotype was detected ten times or more. The chain uses TRBV6-6 and TRBJ2-3; weak D call: TRBD1 (6 bases). The germline CDR1 and CDR2 sequences are MNHNY and SVGAGI (reference sequence). CDR3 length equals 16 residues. V lost 5 bases and J lost 0, with 15 bases in between. The CDR3 sequence: CASSTSGVSSTDTQYF. The CDR3 DNA sequence: TGTGCCAGCAGTACGTCAGGGGTCAGTAGCACAGATACGCAGTATTTT.

This clonotype was observed a handful of times. The genes are TRBV10-3 and TRBJ1-1; no clear D gene. Germline CDR1 is ENHRY and CDR2 is SYGVKD. The CDR3 covers 12 residues. Trimming stripped 11 bases from V and 1 base from J, with 11 bases between. As DNA, the CDR3 is TGTGCCGCCATGGGTCCGAACACTGAAGCTTTCTTT. Residues: CAAMGPNTEAFF.

This clonotype was detected ten times or more. The genes are TRBV5-1 and TRBJ1-6; tentative D call: TRBD1 (6 bases). V was trimmed by 4 bases and J by 2 bases, leaving 10 bases between them. The CDR3 has 15 amino acids. Per germline, CDR1 SGHRS and CDR2 YFSETQ. The CDR3, as DNA: TGCGCCAGCAGCCCCGAGGGGGCCTATAATTCACCCCTCCACTTT. Amino acid sequence: CASSPEGAYNSPLHF. Combining the CDR3 with reference TRBV5-1 and TRBJ1-6 gives the whole variable domain KAGVTQTPRYLIKTRGQQVTLSCSPISGHRSVSWYQQTPGQGLQFLFEYFSETQRNKGNFPGRFSGRQFSNSRSEMNVSTLELGDSALYLCASSPEGAYNSPLHFGNGTRLTVT.

V usage is TRBV10-3 and J usage is TRBJ1-1; 8 nucleotides align to TRBD1. The CDR3 contains 13 residues. The V gene end was trimmed by 6 bases and the J gene end by 3 bases; junction bases not matched to a gene: 3. Germline V CDR1 and CDR2: ENHRY, SYGVKD. The CDR3 DNA reads TGTGCCATCAGGAAGGACAGGGACACTGAAGCTTTCTTT. Its protein is CAIRKDRDTEAFF.

This chain links TRBV6-6 with TRBJ2-1; 11 bases align to TRBD1. V dropped 6 bases and J dropped 2; count of bases not matched to a gene: 6. The CDR3 is 16 amino acids. Germline V gene lookup returns CDR1 MNHNY and CDR2 SVGAGI (reference sequence). The chain's CDR3 is CASRAGQGATYNEQFF. The CDR3 DNA reads as TGTGCCAGCAGAGCCGGACAGGGGGCTACCTACAATGAGCAGTTCTTC.